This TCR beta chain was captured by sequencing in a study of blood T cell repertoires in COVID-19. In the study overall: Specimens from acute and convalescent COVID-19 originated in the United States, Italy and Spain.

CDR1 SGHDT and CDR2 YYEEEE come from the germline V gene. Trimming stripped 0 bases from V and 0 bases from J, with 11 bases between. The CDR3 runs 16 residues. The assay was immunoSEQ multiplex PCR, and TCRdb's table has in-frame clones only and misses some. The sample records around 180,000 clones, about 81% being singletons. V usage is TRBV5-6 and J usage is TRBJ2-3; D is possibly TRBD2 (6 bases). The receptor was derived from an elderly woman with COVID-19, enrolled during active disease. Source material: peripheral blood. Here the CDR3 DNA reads TGTGCCAGCAGCTTGGCCGCGGGACGCAGCACAGATACGCAGTATTTT. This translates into CASSLAAGRSTDTQYF.